Presented here are 22 T cell receptor beta chains from one specimen sequenced in a study of blood T cells in healthy people across ages. Together with a sample-barcoded 5' primer, a J-beta primer mix was included in a second PCR lasting about 7 to 12 cycles. TCRdb redid the calling of the 5' RACE reads with MiXCR, one entry per CDR3 protein. The repertoire holds 1.5 million to 2 million distinct CDR3 sequences, approximately 30% seen once, with about 7.7% in the top ten. The sequencing input was blood. These receptors all come from a woman in her thirties in good health.

This clonotype was seen repeatedly, ten times or more. V usage is TRBV6-5 and J usage is TRBJ2-7, with TRBD1 matching 7 bases. Germline V gene lookup returns CDR1 MNHEY and CDR2 SVGAGI. Unmatched junction bases numbered 10, after V lost 9 bases and J lost 2 bases. The CDR3 is made up of 14 amino acids. The DNA for the CDR3 is TGTGCCAGTAACCCGGGACAGAGGGCCTACGAGCAGTACTTC. Translated, it gives CASNPGQRAYEQYF.

This clonotype was found a few times. The chain links TRBV9 to TRBJ2-1; D perhaps matches TRBD1 (5 bases). This CDR3 is 15 amino acids long. Trimming cost V 3 bases and J 2 bases, with 12 bases left between them. Per germline, CDR1 SGDLS and CDR2 YYNGEE. DNA of the CDR3: TGTGCCAGCAGCGCCGGTAGGGGCCCCTACAATGAGCAGTTCTTC. Amino acids: CASSAGRGPYNEQFF.

This sequence joins TRBV10-3 and TRBJ1-5; D is ambiguous. The CDR3 totals 14 residues. With 2 bases removed from V and 2 bases from J, the gap between germline ends came to 7 bases. Per germline, CDR1 ENHRY and CDR2 SYGVKD. The CDR3 nucleotides are TGTGCCATCAGTGAGAGGCCGGGCAATCAGCCCCAGCATTTT. Translation: CAISERPGNQPQHF.

The chain carries TRBV6-2 or TRBV6-3 and TRBJ1-5, with 10 bases fitting TRBD1. The V segment lost 1 base and the J segment 8 bases; nucleotides outside the gene matches: 2. Germline assignment: CDR1 MNHEY and CDR2 SVGEGT. The CDR3 is 14 residues long. CDR3 sequence (DNA): TGTGCCAGCAGTTACTACGGGACAGGGGAGCCCCAGCATTTT. Its protein product is CASSYYGTGEPQHF.

This clonotype was detected many times. The chain joins TRBV29-1 to TRBJ2-1; D unresolved. Trimming pared 8 bases from V and 4 bases from J, leaving 12 bases between. Germline values: CDR1 SQVTM, CDR2 ANQGSEA. The CDR3 runs 12 residues. CDR3 bases: TGCAGCTCCTCCGACGGGTACAATGAGCAGTTCTTC. It codes for CSSSDGYNEQFF.

Note on this clonotype: This could be a read error, since a much larger clone is one nucleotide away. This sequence joins TRBV20-1 and TRBJ2-7; TRBD1 matches at 10 bases. CDR1 is DFQATT, CDR2 SNEGSKA, per germline (reference sequence). V lost 2 bases to trimming and J lost 6 bases; unmatched junction nucleotides: 7. The length of the CDR3 is 14 residues. The chain's CDR3 is CSARTGQGVSEQYF. Here the CDR3 DNA reads TGCAGTGCTAGAACAGGACAGGGGGTCAGCGAGCAGTACTTC.

In its sample, this clonotype was seen many times. The chain has TRBV29-1 and TRBJ2-7; D is undetermined. The CDR3 loop spans 11 amino acids. CDR1 and CDR2 from the germline V gene are SQVTM and ANQGSEA. V lost 2 bases and J lost 9, with 11 bases in between. The CDR3 DNA is TGCAGCGTTGAAACGGCGTTTGGGCAGTACTTC. It translates to CSVETAFGQYF.

In this sample, this clonotype turned up a few times. This sequence joins TRBV7-9 and TRBJ1-2; D gene uncertain. Germline V gene sequence: CDR1 SEHNR, CDR2 FQNEAQ (reference sequence). V was clipped by 5 bases and J by 0 bases, with 13 bases between them. This CDR3 contains 15 residues. For the CDR3, the DNA is TGTGCCAGCAGCCCCGGGCGCAACTCTAACTATGGCTACACCTTC. This codes for CASSPGRNSNYGYTF.

This chain links TRBV7-2 with TRBJ2-7, with D perhaps matching TRBD1 (5 bases). V lost 1 base to trimming and J lost 7 bases, with 11 bases between them. Germline-derived CDR1 and CDR2 are SGHTA and FQGNSA. This CDR3 has 13 amino acids. The CDR3 reads CASSLVWGNEQYF. The CDR3 DNA follows: TGTGCCAGCAGCTTAGTGTGGGGCAATGAGCAGTACTTC. Looking up the rest from reference TRBV7-2 and TRBJ2-7 gives the full variable domain: GAGVSQSPSNKVTEKGKDVELRCDPISGHTALYWYRQSLGQGLEFLIYFQGNSAPDKSGLPSDRFSAERTGGSVSTLTIQRTQQEDSAVYLCASSLVWGNEQYFGPGTRLTVT.

This clonotype showed up just a few times. The gene calls are TRBV5-1 and TRBJ1-2, with 8 bases matching TRBD1. V was clipped by 4 bases and J by 8 bases; unmatched bases: 7. Per germline, CDR1 SGHRS and CDR2 YFSETQ. CDR3 length: 13 amino acids. CDR3 in DNA: TGCGCCAGCAGCGACCGGACAGGGTCCGGCTACACCTTC. It codes for CASSDRTGSGYTF.

This clonotype was seen ten or more times. The J gene is TRBJ2-1, the V gene TRBV28; D uncertain. V gave up 5 bases and J gave up 8 bases, with 10 bases separating them. Germline V gene sequence: CDR1 MDHEN, CDR2 SYDVKM. The length of the CDR3 is 12 residues. Written as DNA, the CDR3 is TGTGCCAGCAGTCCTATTGACTATGAGCAGTTCTTC. It translates to CASSPIDYEQFF.

This clonotype was counted at least ten times. The chain is built from TRBV7-2 and TRBJ1-2; unclear D gene. This CDR3 has 15 amino acids. CDR1 is SGHTA and CDR2 is FQGNSA in the germline V gene. V was clipped by 0 bases and J by 4 bases, with 12 bases between them. Here the CDR3 reads CASSLAMGNVYGYTF. As DNA, the CDR3 is TGTGCCAGCAGCTTAGCCATGGGGAATGTCTATGGCTACACCTTC.

This clonotype showed up many times. The rearrangement links TRBV13 to TRBJ1-1, with TRBD1 matching 9 bases. CDR1 and CDR2 from the germline V gene are PRHDT and FYEKMQ (reference sequence). The junction had 6 bases not matched to a gene; V was cut back by 4 bases and J by 0 bases. The CDR3 sequence is 16 residues long. CDR3 protein: CASSSRNRGLNTEAFF. The CDR3, as DNA: TGTGCCAGCAGCTCCAGAAACAGGGGGCTGAACACTGAAGCTTTCTTT.

On this clonotype itself: Mismatch with germline at one junction end may stem from a read error. The DNA for the CDR3 is TGTACCACCAGCAGAAGGACAGGGGGTTCTGCCCATGGCTACACCTTC. It yields the protein CTTSRRTGGSAHGYTF. The chain recombines TRBV15 with TRBJ1-2; TRBD1 aligns across 10 bases. The CDR3 is made up of 16 amino acids. The germline V gene has CDR1 LNHNV and CDR2 YYDKDF (reference sequence).

About this clonotype: This may come from a read error, since a much larger clone is one base off. The chain has TRBV5-1 and TRBJ2-5, with 7 positions matching TRBD1. Germline loops: CDR1 SGHRS, CDR2 YFSETQ. This CDR3 comprises 12 residues. CDR3 in amino acids: CAGSTGEETQYF. The CDR3 DNA follows: TGCGCCGGCAGCACAGGGGAAGAGACCCAGTACTTC.

V usage is TRBV29-1 and J usage is TRBJ2-3, with D uncertain. Germline loops: CDR1 SQVTM, CDR2 ANQGSEA. Trimming removed 4 bases at V and 2 bases at J, with 10 bases between. The CDR3 is 13 residues long. The CDR3 DNA reads as TGCAGCGTTGTGAAAGCGATCACAGATACGCAGTATTTT. This gives the protein CSVVKAITDTQYF.

The V gene is TRBV6-5, the J gene TRBJ2-5; TRBD1 agrees at 7 bases. The V gene end was trimmed by 6 bases and the J gene end by 4 bases; junction bases not matched to a gene: 11. The CDR3 loop spans 15 amino acids. Germline lookup yields CDR1 MNHEY and CDR2 SVGAGI. The CDR3 DNA sequence: TGTGCCAGCAGAGCAGACAGGGCCCGGGGAGAGACCCAGTACTTC. Translation gives CASRADRARGETQYF.

This clonotype was picked up a small number of times. This chain uses TRBV2 with TRBJ1-1; D may be TRBD1 (6 bases). Germline V gene lookup returns CDR1 SNHLY and CDR2 FYNNEI. The CDR3 runs to 11 residues. Between the trimmed V and J ends, which lost 7 bases and 5 bases, there was a span of 8 bases. The CDR3 here is CASKQGTEAFF. CDR3 nucleotides: TGTGCCAGCAAGCAGGGGACTGAAGCTTTCTTT.

There are many counts of this clonotype. A much larger clone is a single base away; this may be a read error. This sequence joins TRBV5-5 and TRBJ2-1, with 8 positions matching TRBD2. V was clipped by 2 bases and J by 6 bases; unmatched bases: 7. Germline CDR1 SGHKS, CDR2 YYEKEE (reference sequence). The CDR3 length is 15 residues. As DNA, the CDR3 is TGTGCCAGCAGCTTTGGGGGCGGGGGGCGCAATGAGCAGTTCTTC. Protein product: CASSFGGGGRNEQFF.

This sequence joins TRBV4-1 and TRBJ1-5; possibly TRBD1 for D (5 bases). Per the germline V gene, CDR1 is MGHRA and CDR2 is YSYEKL. The CDR3 has 15 residues. The ends were cut back, 4 bases at V and 5 bases at J, with 15 bases in the middle. The CDR3: CASSPTSGGDQPQHF. In DNA, the CDR3 is TGCGCCAGCAGCCCGACGTCGGGGGGAGATCAGCCCCAGCATTTT.

This sequence joins TRBV18 and TRBJ2-7; D might be TRBD1 (6 bases). Germline V gene sequence: CDR1 KGHSH, CDR2 LQKENI. V was clipped by 0 bases and J by 5 bases, with 11 bases between them. The length of the CDR3 is 14 residues. The chain's CDR3 is CASSPPSGQDEQYF. The CDR3 region has the DNA TGTGCCAGCTCACCACCGTCGGGACAAGACGAGCAGTACTTC.

The rearrangement uses TRBV15 and TRBJ2-1, with 13 bases identical to TRBD2. Germline V gene data show CDR1 as LNHNV and CDR2 as YYDKDF (reference sequence). V shed 4 bases and J 2 bases; nucleotides not matched to a gene: 8. This CDR3 is 18 amino acids long. CDR3 bases: TGTGCCACCAGCATCGGACTAGCGGGAGCCGCCCCCTACAATGAGCAGTTCTTC. Its translation: CATSIGLAGAAPYNEQFF.